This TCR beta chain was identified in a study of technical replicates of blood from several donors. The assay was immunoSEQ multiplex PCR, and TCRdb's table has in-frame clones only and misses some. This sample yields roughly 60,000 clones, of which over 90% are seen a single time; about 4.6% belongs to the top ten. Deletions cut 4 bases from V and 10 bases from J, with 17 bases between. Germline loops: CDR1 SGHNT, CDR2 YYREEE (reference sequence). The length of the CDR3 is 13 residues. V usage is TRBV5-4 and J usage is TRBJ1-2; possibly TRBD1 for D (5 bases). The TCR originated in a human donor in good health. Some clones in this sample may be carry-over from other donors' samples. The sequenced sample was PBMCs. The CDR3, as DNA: TGTGCCAGCAGCAAAGCAGGGCACTATACCTACACCTTC. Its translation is CASSKAGHYTYTF.